This T cell receptor (beta chain) originates from a study of blood T cell repertoires in COVID-19 (dated by TCRdb to about 2020). In terms of the full investigation: Samples from collaborators originated in the United States, Italy and Spain and spanned both the acute and convalescent phases of COVID-19. The prospective study material was composed of cDNA or gDNA derived from T cells, B-cell-depleted T cells, or PBMCs. Sample metadata almost always included a de-identified subject ID, COVID-19 status, age in years and sex. The samples were drawn from two sources: the first 160 participants of the ongoing ImmuneRACE study, and 1,000 to 1,500 subjects contributed by 6 global collaborators. Where HLA class I and class II types were available, the types were taken from metadata supplied by the sample provider, not from assay-based typing. The repertoires were released in a freely available public database meant as a resource for research on the immune response to SARS-CoV-2. Deeply sampled blood TCRbeta repertoires from subjects exposed to, actively infected with, or recovered from COVID-19 were included in the dataset. The full study reports these points: The quantity of clinical and demographic metadata differed by source and by participant and was supplied without curation.

The CDR3, cysteine through phenylalanine, is 12 amino acids long. CDR3 DNA only is kept here, 36 bases in frame from base 1. The immunoSEQ Assay, a bias-controlled multiplex PCR, was used to amplify TCRbeta CDR3 regions from genomic DNA. As for the original processing: Nucleated cell counts per sample were estimated from amplification of reference gene primers within the assay. To quantify the absolute abundance of each unique TCRbeta CDR3 rearrangement, sequence reads were collapsed and filtered. For each sample, productive Simpson clonality was calculated as the square root of Simpson's diversity index over productive rearrangements. TCRdb retrieved this table from immuneACCESS and kept in-frame rearrangements only. Not all clones are present; in checked studies, unresolved V genes account for under half, and no reason is known for the remainder. That table gives V, J and clone size, and the DNA gave D and trimming. The sample yields about 200,000 clones; about 89% were counted once. About 8.1% of the sample is held by the ten biggest clonotypes.

This clone has more than one count but fewer than ten. This receptor's antigen is unknown. Sequence at one end of the junction differs from germline and may be a read error. Participants in the prospective study were aged 18 to 89 years, lived in about two dozen United States geographic areas, and enrolled through a virtual design. In the prospective study, participants were assigned to cohorts based on the clinical history participants reported in a screening survey and a study questionnaire. For ImmuneRACE Cohort 3, a participant was defined as recovered based on two consecutive negative NP/OP PCR tests, clearance by a healthcare professional, or resolution of symptoms. Mobile phlebotomists in the prospective study collected whole blood, serum and a nasopharyngeal or oropharyngeal swab from every participant. Additional blood draws and questionnaires over a 2-month period could optionally be provided by prospective study participants. Blood samples from the prospective study were shipped frozen or at room temperature prior to DNA extraction.

Recombination joined TRBV12-3 or TRBV12-4 with TRBJ2-2, with no confident D gene call. This receptor was taken from a woman under 30 who had recovered from COVID-19. Sequenced sample: PBMCs or T cells enriched from blood (not recorded which). In nucleotide form, the sequence is TGTGCCAGCAGTCCGAACTCCGGGGAGCTGTTTTTT. The resulting protein is CASSPNSGELFF.